The clone carrying this T cell receptor beta chain was observed many times. A single record per CDR3 protein comes from TCRdb applying MiXCR to the RACE reads. The data contain roughly 43,000 distinct CDR3 sequences, 3.5% to 4% of them seen just once; the ten biggest clones take up 5% to 7%. The data stem from a study of human T cells and chemical hapten exposure. Across the whole study: There were per-sample TCR yield variations, arising mainly from small pooled library volume differences.

The V gene lost 3 bases and the J gene lost 5 bases, with 10 bases spanning the gap. The germline V gene encodes CDR1 MGHRA and CDR2 YSYEKL. The CDR3 is 13 residues long. Time point: healthy volunteer bleed at 6 weeks. Unfractionated whole blood served as the source for total RNA extraction. This clonotype was sampled from a human donor in good health. Some clones in this sample may be carry-over from other donors' samples. The rearrangement links TRBV4-1 to TRBJ1-1; D is undetermined. Material: whole blood. The CDR3: CASSQHKATEAFF. Here the CDR3 DNA reads TGCGCCAGCAGCCAGCATAAGGCGACTGAAGCTTTCTTT.